Sequencing of this T cell receptor beta chain was carried out in a study of CD8+ T cells in alopecia areata. For the study at large: Tofacitinib dosing lasted 6 to 18 months, which was then followed by 6 months off drug.

Treatment of the sample: oral pan-JAK inhibitor, 5-10 mg twice daily. A remark on this clone: Its target is not known.

The germline CDR1 and CDR2 sequences are SGHRS and YFSETQ. CDR3 length: 13 amino acids. Trimming removed 4 bases at V and 10 bases at J, with 12 bases between. Reverse transcription of extracted RNA yielded cDNA, which provided the sequencing template. The protocol was immunoSEQ multiplex PCR, while the TCRdb copy is restricted to in-frame clones and leaves out a portion. The sample records 150,000 to 250,000 clones, roughly 64% being singletons. Regarding the study as a whole: Shared TCR sequences were less clear between patients than in mice, possibly partly from HLA diversity. Higher clonality was seen in lesional scalp than in normal scalp, especially in alopecia totalis/universalis.

Sequenced material: CD4+ T cells sorted from blood, taken at week 24, from a patient treated with tofacitinib. V and J are TRBV5-1 and TRBJ1-6; D possibly corresponds to TRBD1 (5 bases). The receptor was isolated from a human donor with alopecia areata. The CDR3 nucleotides are TGCGCCAGCAGCCTGGGGTGGGACTCACCCCTCCACTTT. Translation: CASSLGWDSPLHF.